The subject of this entry is one TCR beta chain. TCRdb's table, derived via immunoSEQ multiplex PCR, lists solely in-frame clones and lacks some. Among around 25,000 clones listed, more than 75% were seen once. The sample is drawn from a study of OX40 agonist ivuxolimab in advanced cancers. For the study at large: From roughly 20 to 85 years was the age range, with a mean of about 54 years, and roughly 83% were male.

This CDR3 spans 16 amino acids. Germline CDR1 GTSNPN, CDR2 SVGIG (reference sequence). With 0 bases clipped from V and 10 bases from J, the junction kept 12 bases outside the gene matches. Any history of autoimmune disease or systemic immunosuppression disqualified patients. The sequenced sample was CD4+ or CD8+ T cells sorted from blood, obtained in a trial of the OX40 agonist ivuxolimab. V is TRBV30 and J is TRBJ2-1, with 10 positions matching TRBD2. The clonotype comes from an adult with an advanced solid tumor such as melanoma, head and neck, liver or kidney cancer. CDR3 residues: CAWSVSPLAGATEQFF. CDR3 bases: TGTGCCTGGAGTGTAAGCCCGCTAGCGGGGGCCACAGAGCAGTTCTTC.